This T cell receptor beta chain was identified during a study of CD8+CD57+ T cells in acquired aplastic anemia. At the level of the study: Sorted CD4+ and CD8+ cell DNA averaged about 3 ug.

Whole-study findings and limits: Patients and healthy controls showed no significant CD8+ Simpson's diversity difference. Sharing between patients and controls was observed for about 27 CD8+ CDR3 sequences.

An expansion of CD8+CD57+ cells by flow cytometry had been shown in patients chosen for sequencing. Patients had received no therapy at the time of blood sampling. This clonotype was seen many times. What it binds is not known. Germline CDR1 and CDR2: SNHLY and FYNNEI. The CDR3 contains 12 residues. Trimming cost V 6 bases and J 3 bases, with 5 bases left between them. Genomic DNA constituted the template upon which TCR beta VDJ and CDR3 profiling was performed. TCRdb passed the reads through MiXCR, listing each CDR3 protein once. The table has 120,000 or so distinct CDR3 sequences, about 40% seen once.

Sequencing was done on a sample of sorted CD4+, CD8+, or CD8+CD57+ T cells (not recorded which) from PBMCs. The clonotype originates from a human donor with aplastic anemia. The V and J genes are TRBV2 and TRBJ2-2, with D uncertain. The CDR3 spells CASRADTGELFF. CDR3 DNA: TGTGCCAGCAGGGCAGACACCGGGGAGCTGTTTTTT.